Listed below are T cell receptor beta chains from one sample, sequenced in a study of T cells in localized non-small cell lung cancer. This table comes from immunoSEQ multiplex PCR, and its TCRdb copy is limited to in-frame clones, with some not included. This table holds about 82,000 clones, about 78% found once. The sequenced sample was PBMCs, obtained before any cancer treatment. Receptors were obtained from a man aged 40 to 75 with stage II squamous cell lung carcinoma. Each CDR3 is given with its conserved first and last residue. A D gene is named only where the DNA matches it firmly. A clone size is listed for some rows: how often the clone was seen (once, few, many), or a class if it is expanded.

>NA|NA|TRBJ2-5|TRBV12-2
TGTGCAAGTCGCTTAGCGGGGACTAGCGGGGGAGACTTCAAAGAGACCCAGTACTTC
CASRLAGTSGGDFKETQYF
>NA|NA|TRBJ1-3|TRBV6-5
TGTGCCAGCAGTTCCCCGACAGACTCTGGAAACACCATATATTTT
CASSSPTDSGNTIYF
>NA|TRBD1|TRBJ1-2|TRBV6-5
TGTGCCAGCAGTTACGGGGGACAGGGGGCGGCCGGCTACACCTTC
CASSYGGQGAAGYTF
>NA|TRBD1|TRBJ1-1|TRBV5-1
TGCGCCAGCAGCACCTCCGGGACAGGGGGCGCTGAAGCTTTCTTT
CASSTSGTGGAEAFF
>NA|TRBD2|TRBJ2-7|TRBV27
TGTGCCAGCAGTTACGACGGGACTAACTCCTACGAGCAGTACTTC
CASSYDGTNSYEQYF
>NA|NA|TRBJ1-4|TRBV30
TGTGCCTGGAGGGGGTGGGCTAATGAAAAACTGTTTTTT
CAWRGWANEKLFF
>NA|NA|TRBJ1-3|TRBV19
TGTGCCAGTAGTATGGTGAGCTCTGGAAACACCATATATTTT
CASSMVSSGNTIYF
>NA|NA|TRBJ1-6|TRBV30
TGTGCCTGGAGTGTAGGAGGCGTCCGTCCTAATTCACCCCTCCACTTT
CAWSVGGVRPNSPLHF
>NA|NA|TRBJ2-7|TRBV7-8
TGTGCCAGCAGCTTAGCGGGGAGGGGGTCCTACGAGCAGTACTTC
CASSLAGRGSYEQYF
>NA|NA|TRBJ1-2|TRBV6-1
TGTGCCAGCAGCCGACAGGCAGATGGCTACACCTTC
CASSRQADGYTF
>NA|TRBD2|TRBJ2-1|TRBV9
TGTGCCAGCAGCGTAGTAGGTAGCGGGAGGTACAATGAGCAGTTCTTC
CASSVVGSGRYNEQFF
>NA|NA|TRBJ2-3|TRBV5-6
TGTGCCAGCAGCGATTACCGGGACCCGCCAGATACGCAGTATTTT
CASSDYRDPPDTQYF
>NA|NA|TRBJ2-2|TRBV9
TGTGCCAGCAGCGTAGAGATCACCGGGGAGCTGTTTTTT
CASSVEITGELFF
>NA|NA|TRBJ1-3|TRBV30
TGTGCCTGGAGGGAGACAGGTTCTAGAAACACCATATATTTT
CAWRETGSRNTIYF
>NA|TRBD1|TRBJ1-2|TRBV5-6
TGTGCCAGCAGCATATCCGGGACAGGGGGCCTCTATGGCTACACCTTC
CASSISGTGGLYGYTF
>NA|TRBD1|TRBJ2-1|TRBV28
TGTGCCACTGAATCCGGGACAGGTTACAATGAGCAGTTCTTC
CATESGTGYNEQFF
>NA|NA|TRBJ1-1|TRBV5-4
TGTGCCAGCAGCTTGGAGGTCTGGGGTGAAGCTTTCTTT
CASSLEVWGEAFF
>NA|NA|TRBJ2-1|TRBV11-2
TGTGCCAGCAGTCCCAGACCCCCAGCCCCAAACTACTACAATGAGCAGTTCTTC
CASSPRPPAPNYYNEQFF
>NA|TRBD2|TRBJ2-7|TRBV5-4
TGTGCCAGCAGCCGAGGCCGGGAGGCTCACGAGCAGTACTTC
CASSRGREAHEQYF
>NA|TRBD1|TRBJ1-2|TRBV5-4
TGTGCCAGCAGGCCCGGGACAGGGTACTATGGCTACACCTTC
CASRPGTGYYGYTF
>NA|NA|TRBJ1-1|TRBV18
TGTGCCAGCTCACCACCGGACGGCCGATCGAACACTGAAGCTTTCTTT
CASSPPDGRSNTEAFF
>NA|TRBD2|TRBJ2-2|TRBV10-3
TGTGCCATCAGGGACCCCGCTAGCGGGCCCATGGGCGGGGAGCTGTTTTTT
CAIRDPASGPMGGELFF
>few|NA|TRBJ1-2|TRBV29-1
TGCAGCGTTCAAACGGAAGGGGCGGGCTATGGCTACACCTTC
CSVQTEGAGYGYTF
>NA|NA|TRBJ1-1|TRBV5-1
TGCGCCAGCAGCTTGGGCGGGATGAACACTGAAGCTTTCTTT
CASSLGGMNTEAFF
>NA|NA|TRBJ1-1|TRBV7-8
TGTGCCAGCCGTTGGGAGATGAACACTGAAGCTTTCTTT
CASRWEMNTEAFF
>NA|TRBD1|TRBJ2-1|TRBV28
TGTGCCAGCAGTTTTGAGGGGTCCGGGACAGGGAACTACAATGAGCAGTTCTTC
CASSFEGSGTGNYNEQFF
>NA|NA|TRBJ2-2|TRBV25-1
TGTGCCAGCAGTTCCGGGCAGGGGAGAGCCACCGGGGAGCTGTTTTTT
CASSSGQGRATGELFF
>NA|NA|TRBJ1-2|TRBV4-2
TGTGCCAGCAGCCAAGACCTAATCACGGTGTTCTTGGGCTACACCTTC
CASSQDLITVFLGYTF
>few|NA|TRBJ2-1|TRBV27
TGTGCCAGCAGTTTACTGACGGGCAGCTACAATGAGCAGTTCTTC
CASSLLTGSYNEQFF
>NA|NA|TRBJ2-1|TRBV25-1
TGTGCCAGCCAGTCCTACAATGAGCAGTTCTTC
CASQSYNEQFF
>NA|NA|TRBJ1-5|TRBV19
TGTGCCAGTATCCAGAACGGGGGTGGGTATCAGCCCCAGCATTTT
CASIQNGGGYQPQHF
>NA|NA|TRBJ1-1|TRBV27
TGTGCCAGCAGTTTACTTTGGGCCGGGAGAAGGGGGAACACTGAAGCTTTCTTT
CASSLLWAGRRGNTEAFF
>few|NA|TRBJ1-2|TRBV29-1
TGCAGCGTTGGTGGGTTAGGCGGCTACACCTTC
CSVGGLGGYTF
>NA|NA|TRBJ2-1|TRBV19
TGTGCCAGTAGTATCGCAGGGCAAACTTACAATGAGCAGTTCTTC
CASSIAGQTYNEQFF
>NA|NA|TRBJ1-1|TRBV11-3
TGTGCCAGCAGCCTCATGAACACTGAGGCTTTCTTT
CASSLMNTEAFF
>NA|NA|TRBJ2-2|TRBV28
TGTGCCAGCAGTTACTACCGGGACCTAAACACCGGGGAGCTGTTTTTT
CASSYYRDLNTGELFF
>NA|NA|TRBJ2-1|TRBV6-1
TGTGCCAGCAGTAGGGGAACAGATCCCTACAATGAGCAGTTCTTC
CASSRGTDPYNEQFF
>NA|NA|TRBJ1-6|TRBV10-2
TGCGCCACCAGCTGGTTGCGGGACCAAAATTCACCCCTCCACTTT
CATSWLRDQNSPLHF
>few|TRBD1|TRBJ1-6|TRBV5-1
TGCGCCAGCAGCCGCACGACAGGGGCGAATTCACCCCTCCACTTT
CASSRTTGANSPLHF
>NA|TRBD1|TRBJ2-7|TRBV28
TGTGCCAGCAGCCTGGAACAGGGGAAGTTAAACGAGCAGTACTTC
CASSLEQGKLNEQYF